These 20 T cell receptor beta chains were all obtained from the same sample, sequenced in a study of blood T cell repertoires in COVID-19. Measured with immunoSEQ multiplex PCR; TCRdb has only the in-frame clones, and not every one. The data hold about 65,000 clones, with 85% to 95% observed a single time. The sample taken for sequencing was peripheral blood. The receptors come from a man between 65 and 85 years old with active COVID-19.

This chain connects TRBV19 to TRBJ1-5; D gene unclear. Between the trimmed V and J ends, which lost 3 bases and 3 bases, there was a span of 6 bases. This CDR3 spans 13 amino acids. Germline lookup yields CDR1 LNHDA and CDR2 SQIVND (reference sequence). The CDR3 region is CASSIRVNQPQHF. The CDR3 DNA follows: TGTGCCAGTAGTATTCGGGTCAATCAGCCCCAGCATTTT.

This chain links TRBV12-3 or TRBV12-4 with TRBJ2-7; 8 bases are shared with TRBD2. The CDR3 contains 13 residues. Losses at the gene ends were 8 bases for V and 1 base for J; bases not matched to a gene: 4. DNA of the CDR3: TGTGCCAGCGGTACTAGCGGATCCTACGAGCAGTACTTC. Protein product: CASGTSGSYEQYF.

The rearrangement links TRBV2 to TRBJ2-2; possibly TRBD2 for D (6 bases). The CDR3 totals 15 residues. The germline gives CDR1 SNHLY, CDR2 FYNNEI. Between the trimmed V and J ends, which lost 9 bases and 5 bases, there was a span of 19 bases. This chain's CDR3 is CAREGEGLRTGELFF. The CDR3 DNA reads as TGTGCCAGGGAGGGAGAGGGGCTTCGAACCGGGGAGCTGTTTTTT.

This clone appeared once. The chain employs TRBV5-1 and TRBJ1-2; D is possibly TRBD1 (6 bases). The V gene lost 6 bases and the J gene lost 4 bases, with 19 bases spanning the gap. The CDR3 length is 15 residues. The germline CDR1 and CDR2 sequences are SGHRS and YFSETQ. CDR3 coding DNA: TGCGCCAGCAAAAGGACAGATATATCCATCTATGGCTACACCTTC. Amino acids: CASKRTDISIYGYTF.

The V gene is TRBV14, the J gene TRBJ2-1; a weak D match, TRBD1 (5 bases). V was clipped by 2 bases and J by 11 bases, with 13 bases between them. CDR1 and CDR2 from the germline V gene are SGHDN and FVKESK. The CDR3 runs 13 residues. The CDR3 coding sequence is TGTGCCAGCAGCCAAAGGAAGGTGGGGCAGCAGTTCTTC. It is translated as CASSQRKVGQQFF.

The chain combines TRBV7-9 with TRBJ2-3; D unclear. V lost 5 bases to trimming and J lost 5 bases, with 8 bases between them. Per germline, CDR1 SEHNR and CDR2 FQNEAQ (reference sequence). The CDR3 has 12 residues. This CDR3 reads CASSPPRDTQYF. The CDR3 DNA is TGTGCCAGCAGCCCTCCCAGAGATACGCAGTATTTT.

V usage is TRBV7-9 and J usage is TRBJ1-1, with D perhaps matching TRBD1 (6 bases). This CDR3 spans 14 amino acids. Per germline, CDR1 SEHNR and CDR2 FQNEAQ (reference sequence). Trimming took off 7 bases at V and 5 bases at J, with 17 bases between the two ends. CDR3 protein: CASTLLQGETEAFF. CDR3 sequence (DNA): TGTGCCAGCACCCTTTTACAGGGTGAAACTGAAGCTTTCTTT. Variable domain in full (rest from reference TRBV7-9 and TRBJ1-1): DTGVSQNPRHKITKRGQNVTFRCDPISEHNRLYWYRQTLGQGPEFLTYFQNEAQLEKSRLLSDRFSAERPKGSFSTLEIQRTEQGDSAMYLCASTLLQGETEAFFGQGTRLTVV.

The chain carries TRBV6-5 and TRBJ1-1; TRBD1 matches at 8 bases. Trimming cost V 7 bases and J 0 bases; bases outside gene matches: 4. The germline V gene has CDR1 MNHEY and CDR2 SVGAGI. The CDR3 is 14 amino acids. Here the CDR3 reads CASTRQGMNTEAFF. CDR3 DNA sequence: TGTGCCAGCACCCGACAGGGGATGAACACTGAAGCTTTCTTT.

The rearrangement links TRBV6-5 to TRBJ2-5, with 7 bases that match TRBD1. CDR3 size: 14 residues. Germline loops: CDR1 MNHEY, CDR2 SVGAGI. Trimming at V came to 10 bases and at J to 2 bases, leaving 10 bases not matched to a gene. For the CDR3, the DNA is TGTGCCACAAAAGGAGCAGGGGGTCAAGAGACCCAGTACTTC. The encoded protein is CATKGAGGQETQYF.

The chain couples TRBV5-4 to TRBJ2-2; 7 nucleotides agree with TRBD2. Losses at the gene ends were 5 bases for V and 1 base for J; bases not matched to a gene: 8. The CDR3 is 16 residues long. CDR1 and CDR2 (germline): SGHNT, YYREEE (reference sequence). The CDR3 DNA sequence: TGTGCCAGCAGTTGGGCCTCGGGGGGGAACACCGGGGAGCTGTTTTTT. This codes for CASSWASGGNTGELFF.

Only a few counts were recorded for this clone. The J gene is TRBJ2-7, the V gene TRBV9, with 7 positions matching TRBD2. V lost 0 bases and J lost 3; bases outside the gene matches: 6. CDR1 is SGDLS, CDR2 YYNGEE, per germline. CDR3 size: 15 residues. CDR3 region: CASSVDRGTNYEQYV. CDR3 sequence (DNA): TGTGCCAGCAGCGTAGATCGGGGGACTAACTACGAGCAGTACGTC.

V and J are TRBV2 and TRBJ2-6; D remains ambiguous. The CDR3 contains 14 residues. The germline gives CDR1 SNHLY, CDR2 FYNNEI. The germline V and J ends were trimmed by 7 bases and 0 bases, with 7 bases remaining between them. The CDR3: CASTLSSGANVLTF. In DNA, the CDR3 is TGTGCCAGCACCCTCAGCTCTGGGGCCAACGTCCTGACTTTC.

The chain is built from TRBV5-1 and TRBJ1-1, with a weak D call TRBD1 (5 bases). Germline values: CDR1 SGHRS, CDR2 YFSETQ. V was pared by 4 bases and J by 4 bases, with 14 bases between. The length of the CDR3 is 14 residues. The CDR3 nucleotides are TGCGCCAGCAGCCTCGCGCATCAGGGCACTGAAGCTTTCTTT. It translates to CASSLAHQGTEAFF.

This chain joins TRBV5-6 and TRBJ1-1; D may be TRBD1 (6 bases). Germline assignment: CDR1 SGHDT and CDR2 YYEEEE. This CDR3 contains 16 residues. The V gene lost 1 base and the J gene lost 2 bases, with 15 bases spanning the gap. This CDR3 reads CASSLWHWGPNTEAFF. CDR3 sequence (DNA): TGTGCCAGCAGCTTGTGGCACTGGGGGCCCAACACTGAAGCTTTCTTT.

The chain has TRBV24-1 and TRBJ2-5; 8 bases line up with TRBD1. The CDR3 runs to 14 residues. V gave up 4 bases and J gave up 1 base; unmatched junction bases: 1. Germline V gene sequence: CDR1 KGHDR, CDR2 SFDVKD. The CDR3: CATSDGQGQETQYF. In DNA form, the CDR3 reads TGTGCCACCAGTGACGGACAGGGCCAAGAGACCCAGTACTTC.

J is TRBJ2-2 and V is TRBV11-2; 10 bases fit TRBD2. With 3 bases clipped from V and 1 base from J, the junction kept 2 bases outside the gene matches. The germline gives CDR1 SGHAT, CDR2 FQNNGV. This CDR3 has 16 amino acids. The CDR3 nucleotides read TGTGCCAGCAGCTTTATAGCGGGGGGGAACACCGGGGAGCTGTTTTTT. Amino acid sequence: CASSFIAGGNTGELFF.

The chain is built from TRBV10-3 and TRBJ1-1; D is undetermined. The germline gives CDR1 ENHRY, CDR2 SYGVKD. This CDR3 has 13 residues. Trimming removed 0 bases from V and 8 bases from J, with 10 bases in between. The CDR3 bases are TGTGCCATCAGTGAGTCGAGACATTTAGAAGCTTTCTTT. Protein product: CAISESRHLEAFF.

The chain couples TRBV5-1 to TRBJ1-2, with 7 bases identical to TRBD1. Germline CDR1 is SGHRS and CDR2 is YFSETQ. CDR3 length: 12 residues. V was pared by 4 bases and J by 7 bases, with 4 bases of the junction left unmatched. For the CDR3, the DNA is TGCGCCAGCAGCCCCAGGGGGGTTGGCTACACCTTC. Its protein is CASSPRGVGYTF.

This clone was observed a single time. V usage is TRBV11-1 and J usage is TRBJ2-2, with a tentative D call TRBD2 (7 bases). The length of the CDR3 is 16 residues. The V end lost 3 bases, the J end lost 6 bases, and 17 bases lay between the germline ends. Germline V gene lookup returns CDR1 SGHAT and CDR2 FQDESV (reference sequence). CDR3 in amino acids: CASSLSSRGGPGELFF. In DNA, the CDR3 is TGTGCCAGCAGCTTGTCGTCGAGGGGGGGCCCCGGGGAGCTGTTTTTT.

V and J are TRBV3-1 (or the pseudogene TRBV3-2) and TRBJ2-5; D is ambiguous. CDR1 and CDR2 from the germline V gene are LGHDT and YNNKEL (reference sequence). The V end was cut by 1 base, the J end by 2 bases, with 5 bases between. The CDR3 spans 13 residues. This chain's CDR3 is CASSQARQETQYF. Here the CDR3 DNA reads TGTGCCAGCAGCCAAGCTAGGCAAGAGACCCAGTACTTC.